This T cell receptor beta chain was captured in a study of blood T cell repertoires in COVID-19. About the research overall: Sites across the United States, Italy and Spain contributed samples from acute and convalescent COVID-19. Nucleic acid was either cDNA or gDNA, and it came from T cells, B-cell-depleted T cells, or PBMCs.

Original handling: Amplification of reference gene primers was used by the study to estimate nucleated cell counts. Sequencing was performed with immunoSEQ multiplex PCR; in TCRdb, only in-frame clones are kept and a portion is missing. The V and J calls and clone size were taken over from that table, and D and trimming were inferred from the DNA. The sample yields about 130,000 clones, less than 90% seen once. Cohorts were determined from participant-reported clinical history. The V gene lost 2 bases and the J gene lost 0 bases, with 8 bases spanning the gap. Germline V gene data show CDR1 as MNHEY and CDR2 as SVGAGI. This CDR3 contains 15 residues.

The origin of this receptor is a woman aged 50 to 60 who had recovered from COVID-19. The V gene is TRBV6-5, the J gene TRBJ1-3; D not certain. The sample was PBMCs or T cells enriched from blood (not recorded which). CDR3 loop: CASSYAGISGNTIYF. The CDR3, as DNA: TGTGCCAGCAGTTACGCGGGGATCTCTGGAAACACCATATATTTT.